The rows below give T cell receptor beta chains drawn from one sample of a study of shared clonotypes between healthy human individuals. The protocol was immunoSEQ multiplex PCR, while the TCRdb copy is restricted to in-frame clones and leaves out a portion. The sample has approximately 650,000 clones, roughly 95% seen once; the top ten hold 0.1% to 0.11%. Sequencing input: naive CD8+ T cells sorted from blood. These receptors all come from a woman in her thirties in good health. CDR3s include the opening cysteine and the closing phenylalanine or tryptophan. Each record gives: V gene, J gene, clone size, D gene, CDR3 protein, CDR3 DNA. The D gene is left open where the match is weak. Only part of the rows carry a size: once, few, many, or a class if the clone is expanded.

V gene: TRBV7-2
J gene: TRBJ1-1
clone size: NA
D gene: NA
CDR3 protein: CASSRGWGAVQTEAFF
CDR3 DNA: TGTGCCAGCAGCCGGGGATGGGGGGCCGTTCAGACTGAAGCTTTCTTT

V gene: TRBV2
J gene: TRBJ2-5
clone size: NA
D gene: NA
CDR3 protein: CASRPRLPGSQETQYF
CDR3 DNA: TGTGCCAGCAGGCCCCGACTTCCAGGATCCCAAGAGACCCAGTACTTC

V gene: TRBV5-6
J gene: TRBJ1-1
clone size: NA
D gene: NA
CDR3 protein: CASSLRAGADGTEAFF
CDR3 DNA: TGTGCCAGCAGCTTGCGGGCAGGGGCCGATGGGACTGAAGCTTTCTTT

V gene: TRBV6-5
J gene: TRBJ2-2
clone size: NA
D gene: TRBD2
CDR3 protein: CASSRSGRAGELFF
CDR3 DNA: TGTGCCAGCAGTAGAAGCGGGAGAGCCGGGGAGCTGTTTTTT

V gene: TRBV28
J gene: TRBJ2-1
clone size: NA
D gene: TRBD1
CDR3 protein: CASSTPGQGFFGEQFF
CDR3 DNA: TGTGCCAGCAGTACCCCGGGACAGGGGTTTTTCGGTGAGCAGTTCTTC

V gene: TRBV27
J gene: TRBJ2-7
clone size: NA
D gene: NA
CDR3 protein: CASSSLNYEQYF
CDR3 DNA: TGTGCCAGCAGTTCCCTAAACTACGAGCAGTACTTC

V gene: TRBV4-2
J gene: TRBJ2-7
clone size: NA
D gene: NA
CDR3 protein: CASSQDQGRPYEQYF
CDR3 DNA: TGTGCCAGCAGCCAAGATCAAGGGCGGCCCTACGAGCAGTACTTC

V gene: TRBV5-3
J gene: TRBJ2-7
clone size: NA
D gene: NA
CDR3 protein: CASSQESARYYEQYF
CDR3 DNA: TGTGCCAGCAGCCAAGAGAGCGCTAGATACTACGAGCAGTACTTC

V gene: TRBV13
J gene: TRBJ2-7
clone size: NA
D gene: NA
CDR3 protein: CASSSGLAGYEQYF
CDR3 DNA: TGTGCCAGCAGCTCGGGACTGGCGGGTTACGAGCAGTACTTC

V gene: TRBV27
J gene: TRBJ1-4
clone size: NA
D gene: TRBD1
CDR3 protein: CASSGTGTGEKLFF
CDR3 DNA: TGTGCCAGCAGTGGGACAGGGACAGGAGAAAAACTGTTTTTT

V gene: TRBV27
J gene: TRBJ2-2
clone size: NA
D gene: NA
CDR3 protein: CASSLARLGELFF
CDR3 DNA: TGTGCCAGCAGTTTGGCTAGATTGGGGGAGCTGTTTTTT

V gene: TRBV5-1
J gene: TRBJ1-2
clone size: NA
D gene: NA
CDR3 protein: CASSSYGVIQGGYTF
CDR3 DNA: TGCGCCAGCAGCTCCTACGGCGTGATACAGGGTGGCTACACCTTC

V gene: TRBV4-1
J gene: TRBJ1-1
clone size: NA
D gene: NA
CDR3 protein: CASSQAGGAVAFF
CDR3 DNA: TGCGCCAGCAGCCAAGCGGGGGGCGCGGTGGCTTTCTTT

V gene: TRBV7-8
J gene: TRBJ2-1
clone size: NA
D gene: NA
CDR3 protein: CASSLAGGGGPLNEQFF
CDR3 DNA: TGTGCCAGCAGCTTAGCGGGAGGGGGAGGGCCATTAAATGAGCAGTTCTTC

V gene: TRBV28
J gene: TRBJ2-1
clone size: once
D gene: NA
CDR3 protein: CASRTPPNEQFF
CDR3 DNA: TGTGCCAGCAGAACCCCCCCTAATGAGCAGTTCTTC

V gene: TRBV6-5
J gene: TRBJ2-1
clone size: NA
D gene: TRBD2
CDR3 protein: CASSGGESSYNEQFF
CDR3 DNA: TGTGCCAGCAGTGGGGGGGAGAGCTCCTACAATGAGCAGTTCTTC

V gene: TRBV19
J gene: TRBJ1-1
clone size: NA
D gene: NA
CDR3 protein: CASSIARSFTEAFF
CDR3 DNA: TGTGCCAGTAGTATCGCGAGGAGCTTCACTGAAGCTTTCTTT

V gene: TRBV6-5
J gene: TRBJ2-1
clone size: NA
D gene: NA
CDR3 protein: CASSPNRQYQQFF
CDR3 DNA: TGTGCCAGCAGCCCAAACCGACAGTACCAGCAGTTCTTC

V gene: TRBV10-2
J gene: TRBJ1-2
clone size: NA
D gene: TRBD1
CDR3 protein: CASSEFEQGLYGYTF
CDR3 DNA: TGCGCCAGCAGTGAATTTGAACAGGGGCTTTATGGCTACACCTTC

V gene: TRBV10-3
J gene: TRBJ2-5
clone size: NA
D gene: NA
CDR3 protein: CAISGVGDRDLKTQYF
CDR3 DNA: TGTGCCATCAGTGGAGTAGGCGACAGGGACTTAAAGACCCAGTACTTC

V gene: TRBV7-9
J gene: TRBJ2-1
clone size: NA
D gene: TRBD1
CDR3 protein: CASSRQMTGNNEQFF
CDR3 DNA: TGTGCCAGCAGCCGGCAGATGACAGGGAATAATGAGCAGTTCTTC

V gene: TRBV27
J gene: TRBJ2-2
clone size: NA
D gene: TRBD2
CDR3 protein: CASSPLAGTNTGELFF
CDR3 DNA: TGTGCCAGCAGTCCCCTAGCGGGAACGAACACCGGGGAGCTGTTTTTT

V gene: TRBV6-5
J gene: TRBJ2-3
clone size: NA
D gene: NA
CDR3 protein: CASSYRGSTDTQYF
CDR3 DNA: TGTGCCAGCAGTTACCGGGGTAGCACAGATACGCAGTATTTT